These T cell receptor beta chains were read from a single sample in a study of cytomegalovirus exposure and HLA in healthy donors. Assay used: immunoSEQ multiplex PCR; TCRdb lists only in-frame clones, some missing. The data contain tens of thousands of clones, about half of them seen just once; the ten biggest clones take up more than 5%. The sequencing input was PBMCs. These receptor sequences come from a woman aged 40 to 49 in good health and CMV-seropositive. CDR3s include the opening cysteine and the closing phenylalanine or tryptophan. The order of the fields is V gene, clone size, J gene, D gene, CDR3 DNA, CDR3 protein. A D gene is named only where the DNA matches it firmly. Rows may omit the clone size; those that give it use once, few, many or a size class.

>TRBV2|NA|TRBJ2-7|NA
TGTGCCAGCAGTGGAGAAAGATCCTACGAGCAGTACTTC
CASSGERSYEQYF
>TRBV29-1|NA|TRBJ2-3|TRBD2
TGCAGCGTTCGGGACTACCCCCCGGGAGATACGCAGTATTTT
CSVRDYPPGDTQYF
>TRBV2|few|TRBJ2-3|TRBD2
TGTGCCACTAAGACTCGGGGGACTACTAGCACAGATACGCAGTATTTT
CATKTRGTTSTDTQYF
>TRBV6-1|few|TRBJ1-5|NA
TGTGCCAGCAGTGGACAGACCAATCAGCCCCAGCATTTT
CASSGQTNQPQHF
>TRBV6-5|NA|TRBJ1-5|NA
TGTGCCAGCAGGCAGGCAGGTCGGCAGCCCCAGCATTTT
CASRQAGRQPQHF
>TRBV30|NA|TRBJ1-1|NA
TGTGCCTGGAGTGCATCCCCCTATGAAGCTTTCTTT
CAWSASPYEAFF
>TRBV10-3|NA|TRBJ1-2|NA
TGTGCCATCAGTGAAGGAAACAGGGTCCGAGGCTATGGCTACACCTTC
CAISEGNRVRGYGYTF
>TRBV15|NA|TRBJ1-1|NA
TGTGCCACCAGCTTACCGACACTGCGGGGTGAAGCTTTCTTT
CATSLPTLRGEAFF
>TRBV19|NA|TRBJ1-5|TRBD1
TGTGCCAGTAGTATAGGGACAGGGAATCAGCCCCAGCATTTT
CASSIGTGNQPQHF
>TRBV20-1|NA|TRBJ1-2|NA
TGCAGTGCTGAGGGGGTCAGAGGCTACACCTTC
CSAEGVRGYTF
>TRBV5-6|few|TRBJ1-3|NA
TGTGCCAGCAGCCCTAGGCTTCTGTATTCCTCTGGAAACACCATATATTTT
CASSPRLLYSSGNTIYF
>TRBV2|NA|TRBJ1-5|NA
TGTGCCAGCCTCAGGGGAGATAGCAATCAGCCCCAGCATTTT
CASLRGDSNQPQHF
>TRBV12-5|NA|TRBJ1-6|NA
TGTGCTAGTGGGAGGGTGGGGGGTTATTCACCCCTCCACTTT
CASGRVGGYSPLHF
>TRBV7-2|few|TRBJ2-5|TRBD2
TGTGCCAGCAGTTCTCTATGGACTAGCGGGGGGGCACCCCAAGAGACCCAGTACTTC
CASSSLWTSGGAPQETQYF
>TRBV28|NA|TRBJ2-1|NA
TGTGCCAGCAGCAGACTAGGTTATGAGCAGTTCTTC
CASSRLGYEQFF
>TRBV6-1|NA|TRBJ1-4|TRBD1
TGTGCCAGCAGTTGGGGCAGGGGGAATGAAAAACTGTTTTTT
CASSWGRGNEKLFF
>TRBV5-6|NA|TRBJ1-2|TRBD1
TGTGCCAGCAGCGCCGGACAGGGAAATAACTATGGCTACACCTTC
CASSAGQGNNYGYTF
>TRBV11-1|few|TRBJ2-5|TRBD2
TGTGCCAGCAGCTTAGGGACTAGAGAGACCCAGTACTTC
CASSLGTRETQYF
>TRBV7-3|NA|TRBJ2-7|NA
TGTGCCAGCAGCACCCTTGGTGGAGCCTACGAGCAGTACTTC
CASSTLGGAYEQYF
>TRBV25-1|few|TRBJ1-1|TRBD1
TGTGCCAGCCAACAGGGGCGGCAAAACACTGAAGCTTTCTTT
CASQQGRQNTEAFF
>TRBV5-4|NA|TRBJ2-5|NA
TGTGCCAGCAGCAGACCGACAGACCAAGAGACCCAGTACTTC
CASSRPTDQETQYF
>TRBV6-5|NA|TRBJ1-1|NA
TGTGCCAGCAGTTTCCGACAGACCAACACTGAAGCTTTCTTT
CASSFRQTNTEAFF
>TRBV9|once|TRBJ2-3|NA
TGTGCCAGCAGCGGGCTGTTTGGAGATACGCAGTATTTT
CASSGLFGDTQYF
>TRBV2|NA|TRBJ2-2|TRBD1
TGTGCCAGTTACCCCGGGACAGCCAACACCGGGGAGCTGTTTTTT
CASYPGTANTGELFF
>TRBV29-1|NA|TRBJ2-1|NA
TGCAGCGGGGGGCTCGCCGGGTTCAATGAGCAGTTCTTC
CSGGLAGFNEQFF
>TRBV14|NA|TRBJ1-6|TRBD1
TGTGCCAGCAGCCGAGTGACAGGGAATAATTCACCCCTCCACTTT
CASSRVTGNNSPLHF
>TRBV6-6|few|TRBJ1-6|TRBD1
TGTGCCAGCCGGGGACAGGGAAGGGATAATTCACCCCTCCACTTT
CASRGQGRDNSPLHF
>TRBV5-8|NA|TRBJ1-5|NA
TGTGCCAGCAGCTTGGGACAGGAGAGGAATCAGCCCCAGCATTTT
CASSLGQERNQPQHF
>TRBV6-6|NA|TRBJ2-7|NA
TGTGCCAGCAGTTACTCCAGGGAAGGGGGCTACGAGCAGTACTTC
CASSYSREGGYEQYF
>TRBV18|NA|TRBJ1-2|NA
TGTGCCAGCTCACCGAGGGAACTCTATGGCTACACCTTC
CASSPRELYGYTF
>TRBV6-5|NA|TRBJ2-4|TRBD1
TGTGCCAGCAGTCCAACAGGGGTCGATGACATTCAGTACTTC
CASSPTGVDDIQYF